This T cell receptor (beta chain) came from a study of blood T cells in healthy people across ages. Study-wide points: From one million sequenced T cells, diversity estimates were lower bounds. More naive CD4+ cells and higher diversity were found in long-lived than in aged donors.

Sample-barcoded 5' priming and a J-beta primer mix drove a second PCR of about 6 to 12 cycles. MiXCR was run by TCRdb on the 5' RACE reads, yielding one entry per CDR3 protein. The top ten hold 30% of the sample, which has over 600,000 distinct CDR3 sequences, 40% to 50% seen once. Germline V CDR1 and CDR2: DFQATT, SNEGSKA (reference sequence). The CDR3 extends over 20 amino acids. Trimming at V came to 1 base and at J to 0 bases, leaving 16 bases not matched to a gene. Of note for this clonotype: Its antigen is unidentified.

The rearrangement joins TRBV20-1 to TRBJ2-4, with 9 nucleotides matching TRBD1. This receptor was identified in an elderly man in good health. What was sequenced was blood. Written as DNA, the CDR3 is TGCAGTGCTAGAGTCGGACAGGGGCGGGAGCGGTGGTTAGCCAAAAACATTCAGTACTTC. It specifies CSARVGQGRERWLAKNIQYF.